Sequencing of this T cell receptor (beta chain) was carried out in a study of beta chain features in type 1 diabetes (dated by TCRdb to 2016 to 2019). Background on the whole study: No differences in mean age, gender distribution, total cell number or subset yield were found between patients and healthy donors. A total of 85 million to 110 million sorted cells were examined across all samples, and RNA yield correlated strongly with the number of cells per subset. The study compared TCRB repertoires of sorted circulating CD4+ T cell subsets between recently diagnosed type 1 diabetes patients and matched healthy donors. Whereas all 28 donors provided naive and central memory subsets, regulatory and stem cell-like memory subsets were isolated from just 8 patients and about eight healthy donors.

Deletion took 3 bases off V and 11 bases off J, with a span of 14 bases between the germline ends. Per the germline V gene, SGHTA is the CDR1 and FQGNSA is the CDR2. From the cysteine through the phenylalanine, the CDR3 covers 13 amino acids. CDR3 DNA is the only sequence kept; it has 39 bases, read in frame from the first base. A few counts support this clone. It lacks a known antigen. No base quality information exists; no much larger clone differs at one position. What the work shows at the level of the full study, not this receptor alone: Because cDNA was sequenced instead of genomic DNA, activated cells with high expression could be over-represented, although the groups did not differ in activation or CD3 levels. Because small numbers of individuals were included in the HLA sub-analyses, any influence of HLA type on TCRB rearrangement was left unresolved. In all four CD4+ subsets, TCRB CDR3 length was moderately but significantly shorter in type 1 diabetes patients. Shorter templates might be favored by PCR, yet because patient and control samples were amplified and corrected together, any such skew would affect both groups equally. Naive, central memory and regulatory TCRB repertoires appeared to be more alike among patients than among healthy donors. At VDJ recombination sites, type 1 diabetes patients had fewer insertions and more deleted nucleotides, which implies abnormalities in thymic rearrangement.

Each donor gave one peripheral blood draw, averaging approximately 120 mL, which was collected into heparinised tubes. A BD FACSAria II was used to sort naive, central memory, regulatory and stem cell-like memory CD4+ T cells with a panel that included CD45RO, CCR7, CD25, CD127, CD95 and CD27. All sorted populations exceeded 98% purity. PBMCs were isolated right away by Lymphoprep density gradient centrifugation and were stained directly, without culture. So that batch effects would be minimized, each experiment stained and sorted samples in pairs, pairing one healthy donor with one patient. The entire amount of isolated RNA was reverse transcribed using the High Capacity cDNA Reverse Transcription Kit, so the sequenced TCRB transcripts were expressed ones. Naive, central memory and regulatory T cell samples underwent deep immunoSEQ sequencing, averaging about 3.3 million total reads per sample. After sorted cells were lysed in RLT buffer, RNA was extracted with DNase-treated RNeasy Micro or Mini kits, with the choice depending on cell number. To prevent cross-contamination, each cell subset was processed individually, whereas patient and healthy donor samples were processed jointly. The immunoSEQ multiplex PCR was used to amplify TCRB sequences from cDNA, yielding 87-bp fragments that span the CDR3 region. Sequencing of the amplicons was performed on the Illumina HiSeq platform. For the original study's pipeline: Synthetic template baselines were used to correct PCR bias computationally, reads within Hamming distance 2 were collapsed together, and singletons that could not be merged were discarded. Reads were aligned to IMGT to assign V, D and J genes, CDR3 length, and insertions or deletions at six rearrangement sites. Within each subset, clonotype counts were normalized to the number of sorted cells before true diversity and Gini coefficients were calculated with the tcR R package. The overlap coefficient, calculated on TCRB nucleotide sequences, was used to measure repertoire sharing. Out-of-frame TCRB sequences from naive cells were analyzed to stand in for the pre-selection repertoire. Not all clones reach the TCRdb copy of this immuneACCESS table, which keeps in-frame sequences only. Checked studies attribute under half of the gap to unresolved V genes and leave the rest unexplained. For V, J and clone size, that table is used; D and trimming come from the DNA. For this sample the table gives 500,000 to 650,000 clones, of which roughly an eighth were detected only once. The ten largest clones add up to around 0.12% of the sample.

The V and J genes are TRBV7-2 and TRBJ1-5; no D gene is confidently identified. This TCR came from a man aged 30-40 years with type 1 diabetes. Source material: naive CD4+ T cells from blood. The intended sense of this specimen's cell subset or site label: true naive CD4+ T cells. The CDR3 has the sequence CASSLGIGSAQHF. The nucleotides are TGTGCCAGCAGCTTGGGCATCGGTTCGGCCCAGCATTTT.